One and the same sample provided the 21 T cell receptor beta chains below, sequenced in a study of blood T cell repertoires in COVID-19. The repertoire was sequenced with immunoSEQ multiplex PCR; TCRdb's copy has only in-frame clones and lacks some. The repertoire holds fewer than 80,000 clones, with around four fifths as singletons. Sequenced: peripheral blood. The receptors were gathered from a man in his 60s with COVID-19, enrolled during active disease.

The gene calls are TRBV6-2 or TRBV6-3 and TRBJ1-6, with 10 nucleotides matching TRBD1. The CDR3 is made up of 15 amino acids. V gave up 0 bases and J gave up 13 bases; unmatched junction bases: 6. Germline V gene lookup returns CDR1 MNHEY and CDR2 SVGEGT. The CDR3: CASSYSTGGFFPLHF. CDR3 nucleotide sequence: TGTGCCAGCAGTTACTCGACAGGGGGCTTTTTTCCCCTCCACTTT.

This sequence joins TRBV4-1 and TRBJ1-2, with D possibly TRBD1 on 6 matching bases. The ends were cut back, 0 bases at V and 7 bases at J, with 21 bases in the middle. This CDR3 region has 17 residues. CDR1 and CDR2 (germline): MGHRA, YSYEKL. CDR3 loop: CASSQEPFGQRLSGYTF. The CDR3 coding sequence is TGCGCCAGCAGCCAAGAGCCGTTTGGACAGCGCCTCTCTGGCTACACCTTC.

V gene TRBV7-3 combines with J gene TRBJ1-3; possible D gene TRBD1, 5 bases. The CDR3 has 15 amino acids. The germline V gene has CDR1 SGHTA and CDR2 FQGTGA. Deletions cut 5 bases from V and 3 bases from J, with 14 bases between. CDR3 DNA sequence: TGTGCCAGCAGCGCCGCCTCGGGGGTTGGAAACACCATATATTTT. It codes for CASSAASGVGNTIYF.

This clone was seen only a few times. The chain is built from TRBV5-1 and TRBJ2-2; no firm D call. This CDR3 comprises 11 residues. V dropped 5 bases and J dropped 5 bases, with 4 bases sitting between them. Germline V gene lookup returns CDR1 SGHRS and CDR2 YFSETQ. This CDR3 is CASRYTGELFF. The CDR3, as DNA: TGCGCCAGCAGATATACCGGGGAGCTGTTTTTT.

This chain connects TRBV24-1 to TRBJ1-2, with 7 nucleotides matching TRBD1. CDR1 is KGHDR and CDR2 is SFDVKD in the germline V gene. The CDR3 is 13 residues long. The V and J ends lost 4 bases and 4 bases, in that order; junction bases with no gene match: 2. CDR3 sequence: CATSEGQSYGYTF. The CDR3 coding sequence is TGTGCCACCAGTGAGGGACAGAGCTATGGCTACACCTTC.

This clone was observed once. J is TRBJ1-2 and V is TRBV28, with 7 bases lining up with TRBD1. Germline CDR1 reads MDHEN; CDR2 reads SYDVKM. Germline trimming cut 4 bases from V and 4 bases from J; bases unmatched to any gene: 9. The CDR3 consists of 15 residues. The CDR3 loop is CASSSATGFFYGYTF. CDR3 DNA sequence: TGTGCCAGCAGTTCGGCGACAGGGTTCTTCTATGGCTACACCTTC.

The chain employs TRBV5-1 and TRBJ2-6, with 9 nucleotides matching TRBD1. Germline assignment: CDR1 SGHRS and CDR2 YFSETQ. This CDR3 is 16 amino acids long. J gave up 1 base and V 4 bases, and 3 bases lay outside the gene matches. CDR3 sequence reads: CASSPDRGSGANVLTF. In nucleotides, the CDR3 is TGCGCCAGCAGCCCGGACAGGGGATCTGGGGCCAACGTCCTGACTTTC.

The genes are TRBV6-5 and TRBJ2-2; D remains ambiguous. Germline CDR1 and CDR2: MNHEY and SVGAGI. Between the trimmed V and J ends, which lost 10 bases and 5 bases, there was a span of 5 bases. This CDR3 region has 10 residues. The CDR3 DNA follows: TGTGCCATCACAACCGGGGAGCTGTTTTTT. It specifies CAITTGELFF.

Here the CDR3 DNA reads TGTGCCAGCAGCGGGGCCGTAGAGACCCAGTACTTC. It yields the protein CASSGAVETQYF. This chain links TRBV5-4 with TRBJ2-5, with D perhaps TRBD1 (5 bases). Germline V gene lookup returns CDR1 SGHNT and CDR2 YYREEE (reference sequence). Trimming took 4 bases from V and 4 from J, leaving 8 bases between them. CDR3 size: 12 residues.

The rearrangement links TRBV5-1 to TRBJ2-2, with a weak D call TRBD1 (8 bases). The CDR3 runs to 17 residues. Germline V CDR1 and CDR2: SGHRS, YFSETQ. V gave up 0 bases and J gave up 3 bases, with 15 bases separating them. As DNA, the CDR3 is TGCGCCAGCAGCTTGGACGTTACAGGGGGGGACACCGGGGAGCTGTTTTTT. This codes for CASSLDVTGGDTGELFF.

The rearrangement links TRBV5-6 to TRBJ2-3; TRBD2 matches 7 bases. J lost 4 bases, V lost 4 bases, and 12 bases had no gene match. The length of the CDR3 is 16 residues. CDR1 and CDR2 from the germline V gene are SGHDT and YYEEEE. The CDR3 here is CASSQSSGNTPDTQYF. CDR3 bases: TGTGCCAGCAGCCAGTCTAGCGGCAACACCCCAGATACGCAGTATTTT.

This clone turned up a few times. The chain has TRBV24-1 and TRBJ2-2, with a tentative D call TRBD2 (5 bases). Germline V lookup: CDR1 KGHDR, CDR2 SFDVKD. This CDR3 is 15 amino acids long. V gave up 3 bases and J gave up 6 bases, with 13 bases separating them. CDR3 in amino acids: CATSDGIGAAGELFF. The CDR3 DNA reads TGTGCCACCAGTGATGGAATAGGAGCGGCCGGGGAGCTGTTTTTT.

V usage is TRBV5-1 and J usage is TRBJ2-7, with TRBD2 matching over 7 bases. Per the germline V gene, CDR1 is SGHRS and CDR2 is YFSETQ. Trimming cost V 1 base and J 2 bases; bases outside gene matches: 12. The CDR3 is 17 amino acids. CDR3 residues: CASSLSSRLAATYEQYF. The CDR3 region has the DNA TGCGCCAGCAGCTTGTCATCTAGACTAGCTGCAACCTACGAGCAGTACTTC. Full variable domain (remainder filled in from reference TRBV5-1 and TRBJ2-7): KAGVTQTPRYLIKTRGQQVTLSCSPISGHRSVSWYQQTPGQGLQFLFEYFSETQRNKGNFPGRFSGRQFSNSRSEMNVSTLELGDSALYLCASSLSSRLAATYEQYFGPGTRLTVT.

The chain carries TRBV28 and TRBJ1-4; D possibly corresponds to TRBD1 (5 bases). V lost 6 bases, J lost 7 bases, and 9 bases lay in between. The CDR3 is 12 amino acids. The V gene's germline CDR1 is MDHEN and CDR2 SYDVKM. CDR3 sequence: CASRSQGEKLFF. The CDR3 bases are TGTGCCAGCAGATCTCAGGGTGAAAAACTGTTTTTT.

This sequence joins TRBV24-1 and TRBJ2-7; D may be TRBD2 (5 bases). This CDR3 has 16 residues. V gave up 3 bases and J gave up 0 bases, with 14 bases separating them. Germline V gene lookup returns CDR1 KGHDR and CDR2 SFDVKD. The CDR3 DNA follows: TGTGCCACCAGTGATCCCCCGGGGTCTAACTCCTACGAGCAGTACTTC. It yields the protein CATSDPPGSNSYEQYF.

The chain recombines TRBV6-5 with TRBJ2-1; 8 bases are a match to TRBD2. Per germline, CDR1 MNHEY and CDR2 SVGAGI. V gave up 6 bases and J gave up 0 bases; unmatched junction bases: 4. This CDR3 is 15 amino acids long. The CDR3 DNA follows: TGTGCCAGCAGAACCGGGACTAGCTCCTACAATGAGCAGTTCTTC. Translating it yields CASRTGTSSYNEQFF.

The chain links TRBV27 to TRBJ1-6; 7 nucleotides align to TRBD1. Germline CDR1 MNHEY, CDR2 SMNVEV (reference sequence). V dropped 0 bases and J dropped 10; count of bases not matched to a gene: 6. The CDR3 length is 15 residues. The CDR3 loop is CASSLSSDRISPLHF. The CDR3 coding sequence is TGTGCCAGCAGTTTATCGTCGGACAGGATCTCACCCCTCCACTTT.

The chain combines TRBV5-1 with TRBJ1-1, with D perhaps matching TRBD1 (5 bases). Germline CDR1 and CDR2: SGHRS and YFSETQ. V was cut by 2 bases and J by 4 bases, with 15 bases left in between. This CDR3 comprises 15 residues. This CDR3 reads CASSLDPQAVTEAFF. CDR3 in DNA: TGCGCCAGCAGCTTAGACCCACAGGCGGTCACTGAAGCTTTCTTT.

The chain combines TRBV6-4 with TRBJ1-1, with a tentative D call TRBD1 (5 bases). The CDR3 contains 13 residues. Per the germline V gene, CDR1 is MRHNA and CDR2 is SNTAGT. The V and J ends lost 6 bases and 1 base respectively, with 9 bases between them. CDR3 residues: CASSLTGNTEAFF. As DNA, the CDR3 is TGTGCCAGCAGCCTCACAGGGAACACTGAAGCTTTCTTT.

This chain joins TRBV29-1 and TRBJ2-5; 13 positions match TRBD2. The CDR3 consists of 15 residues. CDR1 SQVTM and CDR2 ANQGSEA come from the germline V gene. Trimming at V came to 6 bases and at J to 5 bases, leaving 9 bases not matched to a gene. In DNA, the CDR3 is TGCAGCGTCCGAGGACTAGCGGGAGTATTGGAGACCCAGTACTTC. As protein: CSVRGLAGVLETQYF. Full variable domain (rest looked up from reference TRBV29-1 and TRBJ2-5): SAVISQKPSRDICQRGTSLTIQCQVDSQVTMMFWYRQQPGQSLTLIATANQGSEATYESGFVIDKFPISRPNLTFSTLTVSNMSPEDSSIYLCSVRGLAGVLETQYFGPGTRLLVL.

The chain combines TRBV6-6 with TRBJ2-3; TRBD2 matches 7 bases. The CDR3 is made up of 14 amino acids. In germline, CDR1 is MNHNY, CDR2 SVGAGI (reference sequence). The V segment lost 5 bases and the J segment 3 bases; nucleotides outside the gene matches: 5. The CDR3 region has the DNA TGTGCCAGCAGTCCCGGGGGGACGACAGATACGCAGTATTTT. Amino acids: CASSPGGTTDTQYF.